The TCR beta chain under discussion was sequenced for a study of molecular identifiers for immune sequencing clone quantification. The study, taken as a whole, reports: Underestimation of highly expanded clone sizes could arise where identical TCR molecules share a barcode. Whereas clones above 20 RNA copies held under 1% of naive-cell molecules, they held over 97% of effector molecules.

The CDR3 has 16 amino acids. V was trimmed by 0 bases and J by 4 bases, leaving 14 bases between them. Germline V gives CDR1 ENHRY, CDR2 SYGVKD. This clonotype was recorded many times. The antigen is unknown. MiXCR, run by TCRdb on the PCR reads, gives a single entry per CDR3 protein. This sample has 7,500 to 9,500 distinct CDR3 sequences, with approximately 14% found just once. This sequence originates from a human donor in good health. Some libraries in this study had Jurkat cell RNA spiked in. J is TRBJ2-3 and V is TRBV10-3; tentative D call: TRBD2 (6 bases). Input material: naive CD8+ T cells from blood, with Jurkat cell RNA spiked in. Subset given: FACS-sorted CD8+CD4-CCR7+CD45RA+ naive T cells. Here the CDR3 reads CAISESFGSVADTQYF. DNA of the CDR3: TGTGCCATCAGTGAGTCTTTCGGGAGCGTCGCAGATACGCAGTATTTT.